This TCR beta chain is from a study of T cell repertoires in cytomegalovirus infection (dated 2019 in TCRdb). Some background on the complete study: The peptide stimulations were aimed at well-studied HLA-B-restricted epitopes as well as recently identified HLA-C-restricted CMV epitopes, whose presentation resists viral immunomodulation. The HLA type of each donor mattered for the analysis, because public TCR beta signatures pointed to carriage of CMV infection along with the matching HLA type. The full study reports these points: The ex vivo response was dominated by HLA-C-restricted CMV-specific TCR beta clonotypes, and the single most frequent clonotype in two of eight donors was supplied by these HLA-C-restricted clonotypes. Carriers of CMV infection plus the relevant HLA type were discriminated by the cumulative frequency of public TCR beta family members in the study cohort and in an independent approximately 360-donor cohort.

The germline V gene supplies CDR1 SGHDN and CDR2 FVKESK. The CDR3 covers 15 residues, taking in both the cysteine and the phenylalanine. Just CDR3 DNA is preserved here, 45 bases in frame from base 1. V is pruned by 1 base and J by 5 bases, leaving 6 bases of the junction without a gene match. In its sample, this clonotype was seen a few times. This clone's antigen is unknown. Nothing much larger sits one base from this clone, and base qualities are not available. Sequencing was performed on an Illumina HiSeq 1500. TCRdb handled the public reads itself, with Q25 trimming in fastp and clone calling in MiXCR, and kept productive beta chains. Each CDR3 protein gets just one entry, which takes the most common genes and DNA from the rows behind it. This sample holds around 800,000 distinct CDR3 sequences; around a third were observed only once. The ten largest clones represent around an eighth of the sample.

According to the study, the label for this sample's treatment or condition signals: in vitro stimulation with specific CMV peptide epitopes to enrich CMV-specific T cells. This chain joins TRBV14 to TRBJ1-2; 8 bases in between match TRBD1. The specimen was cultured CD8+ T cells from PBMCs, collected from culture after CMV antigen stimulation. This TCR derives from a human donor in good health (CMV status not recorded). Some clones in this sample may be carry-over from other donors' samples. The CDR3: CASSQVGDRRYGYTF. The DNA sequence reads TGTGCCAGCAGCCAAGTTGGGGACAGGCGATATGGCTACACCTTC.